This T cell receptor beta chain was captured in a study of shared clonotypes between healthy human individuals. Per the authors' pipeline: Junction-only sequences without quality scores were provided by ImmunoSEQ, so filtering was different. Sequencing was performed with immunoSEQ multiplex PCR; in TCRdb, only in-frame clones are kept and a portion is missing. The DNA was the basis for D and trimming; V, J and clone size are from that table. The sample carries 1.4 million to 1.5 million clones, roughly 96% recorded once. The CDR3 extends over 14 amino acids. Germline values: CDR1 MNHNS, CDR2 SASEGT. Between the trimmed V and J ends, which lost 7 bases and 5 bases, there was a span of 17 bases.

The chain carries TRBV6-1 and TRBJ2-5; a possible D gene is TRBD2 (7 bases). The receptor comes from a man aged 25-40 years in good health. Source material: naive CD4+ T cells sorted from blood. Subset reported: CD45RA+ positively selected. The CDR3 spells CASKRDMGRETQYF. CDR3 in DNA: TGTGCCAGCAAGCGGGACATGGGCCGGGAGACCCAGTACTTC.